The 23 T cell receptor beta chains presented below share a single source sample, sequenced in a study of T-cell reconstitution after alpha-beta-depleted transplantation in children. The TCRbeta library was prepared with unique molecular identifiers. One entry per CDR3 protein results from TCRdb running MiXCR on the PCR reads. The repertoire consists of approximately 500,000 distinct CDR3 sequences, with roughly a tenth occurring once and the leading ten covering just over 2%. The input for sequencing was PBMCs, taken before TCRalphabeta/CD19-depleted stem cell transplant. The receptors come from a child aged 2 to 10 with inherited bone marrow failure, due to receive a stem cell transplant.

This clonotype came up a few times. DNA of the CDR3: TGTGCCAGCAGCACCTACAGTGGGGGTTACAATGAGCAGTTCTTC. Its protein is CASSTYSGGYNEQFF. The V gene is TRBV27, the J gene TRBJ2-1, with D perhaps given as TRBD1 or TRBD2 (5 bases each). The CDR3 spans 15 residues. Looked up from germline, CDR1 is MNHEY and CDR2 is SMNVEV (reference sequence). The V and J ends lost 6 bases and 4 bases respectively, with 16 bases between them.

The CDR3 here is CASSFSQSYGYTF. For the CDR3, the DNA is TGCGCCAGCAGCTTCAGCCAGTCTTATGGCTACACCTTC. V gene TRBV5-1 combines with J gene TRBJ1-2; D not resolved. Trimming cost V 2 bases and J 5 bases, with 10 bases left between them. Germline-derived CDR1 and CDR2 are SGHRS and YFSETQ. The CDR3 covers 13 residues.

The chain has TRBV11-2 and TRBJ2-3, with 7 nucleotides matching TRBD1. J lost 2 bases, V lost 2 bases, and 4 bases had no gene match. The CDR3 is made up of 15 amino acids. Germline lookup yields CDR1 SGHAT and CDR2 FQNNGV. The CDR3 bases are TGTGCCAGCAGCTTATATGGACAGGACACAGATACGCAGTATTTT. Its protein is CASSLYGQDTDTQYF.

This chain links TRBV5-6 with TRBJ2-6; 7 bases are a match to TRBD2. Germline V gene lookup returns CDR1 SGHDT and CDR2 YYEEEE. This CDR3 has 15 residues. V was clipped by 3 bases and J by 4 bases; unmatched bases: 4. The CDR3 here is CASSWGGTGANVLTF. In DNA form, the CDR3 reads TGTGCCAGCAGCTGGGGGGGGACCGGGGCCAACGTCCTGACTTTC.

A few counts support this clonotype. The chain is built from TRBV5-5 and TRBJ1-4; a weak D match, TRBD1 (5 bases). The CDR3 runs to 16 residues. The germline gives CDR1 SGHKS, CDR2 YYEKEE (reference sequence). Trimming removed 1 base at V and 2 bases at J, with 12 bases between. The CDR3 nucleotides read TGTGCCAGCAGCTTGACCGTCGGGGCGACTAATGAAAAACTGTTTTTT. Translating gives CASSLTVGATNEKLFF.

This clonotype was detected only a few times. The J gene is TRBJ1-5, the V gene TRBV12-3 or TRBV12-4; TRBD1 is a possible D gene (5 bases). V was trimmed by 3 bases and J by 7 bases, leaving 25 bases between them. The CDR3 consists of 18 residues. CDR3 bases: TGTGCCAGCAGTTTTAGGGCCCCCGGGATAAGGCAGGGACAGCCCCAGCATTTT. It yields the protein CASSFRAPGIRQGQPQHF.

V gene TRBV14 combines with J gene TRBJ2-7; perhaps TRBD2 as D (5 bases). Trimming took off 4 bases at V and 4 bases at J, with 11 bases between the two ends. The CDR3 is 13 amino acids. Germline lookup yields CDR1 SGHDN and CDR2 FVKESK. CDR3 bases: TGTGCCAGCAGCCCTAGCACCATATACGAGCAGTACTTC. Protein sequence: CASSPSTIYEQYF.

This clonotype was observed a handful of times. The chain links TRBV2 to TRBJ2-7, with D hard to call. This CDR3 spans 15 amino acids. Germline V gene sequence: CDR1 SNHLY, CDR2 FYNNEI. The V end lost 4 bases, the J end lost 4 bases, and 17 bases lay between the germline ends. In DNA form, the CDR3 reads TGTGCCAGCAGTGTTTTCGTAGGGTCCGGGTACGAGCAGTACTTC. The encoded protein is CASSVFVGSGYEQYF.

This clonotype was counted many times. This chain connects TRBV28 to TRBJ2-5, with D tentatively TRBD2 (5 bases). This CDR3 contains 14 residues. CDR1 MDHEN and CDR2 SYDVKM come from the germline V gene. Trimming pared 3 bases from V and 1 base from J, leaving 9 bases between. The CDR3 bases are TGTGCCAGCAGTTTTCTAGGGAGCCAAGAGACCCAGTACTTC. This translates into CASSFLGSQETQYF.

CDR3 sequence: CASSFAHKQYF. The CDR3 region has the DNA TGTGCCAGCAGTTTCGCCCACAAGCAGTACTTC. The genes are TRBV12-3 or TRBV12-4 and TRBJ2-7, with D uncertain. The CDR3 runs 11 residues. The germline V and J ends were trimmed by 3 bases and 8 bases, with 8 bases remaining between them.

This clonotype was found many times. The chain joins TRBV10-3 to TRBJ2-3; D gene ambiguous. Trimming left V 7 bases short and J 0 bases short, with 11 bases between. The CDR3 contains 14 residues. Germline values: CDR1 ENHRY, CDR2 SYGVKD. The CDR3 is CAIKASPSTDTQYF. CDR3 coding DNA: TGTGCCATCAAAGCCAGCCCTAGCACAGATACGCAGTATTTT.

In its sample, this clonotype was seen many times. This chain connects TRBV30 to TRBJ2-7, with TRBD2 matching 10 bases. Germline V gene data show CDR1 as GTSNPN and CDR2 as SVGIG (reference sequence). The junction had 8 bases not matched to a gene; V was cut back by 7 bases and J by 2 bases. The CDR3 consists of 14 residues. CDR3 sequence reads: CASTGLASPYEQYF. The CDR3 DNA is TGTGCCTCCACGGGACTAGCGAGTCCCTACGAGCAGTACTTC.

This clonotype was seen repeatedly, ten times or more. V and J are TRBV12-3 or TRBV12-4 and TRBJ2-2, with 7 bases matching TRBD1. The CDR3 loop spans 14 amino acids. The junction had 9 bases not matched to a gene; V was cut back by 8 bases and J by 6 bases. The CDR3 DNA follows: TGTGCCAGCGGCTCCAGCAGGGGGTCCGGGGAGCTGTTTTTT. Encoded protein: CASGSSRGSGELFF.

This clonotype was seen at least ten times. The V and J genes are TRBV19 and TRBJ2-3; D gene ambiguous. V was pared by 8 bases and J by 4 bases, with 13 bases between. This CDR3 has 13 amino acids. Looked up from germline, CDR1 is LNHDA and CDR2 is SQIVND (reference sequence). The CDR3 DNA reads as TGTGCCAGTTCCGGAGAGGTTTCAGATACGCAGTATTTT. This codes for CASSGEVSDTQYF.

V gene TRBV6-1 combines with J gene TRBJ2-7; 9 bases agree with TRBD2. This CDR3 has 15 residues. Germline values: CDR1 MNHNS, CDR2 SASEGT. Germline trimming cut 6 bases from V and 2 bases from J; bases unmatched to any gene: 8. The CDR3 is CASSPVGGRAYEQYF. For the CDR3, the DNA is TGTGCCAGCAGCCCGGTGGGCGGGAGGGCCTACGAGCAGTACTTC.

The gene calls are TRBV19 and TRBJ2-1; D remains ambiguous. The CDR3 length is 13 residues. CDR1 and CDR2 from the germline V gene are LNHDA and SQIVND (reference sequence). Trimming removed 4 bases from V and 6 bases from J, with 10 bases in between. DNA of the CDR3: TGTGCCAGTAGTACAGGCCTACCCAATGAGCAGTTCTTC. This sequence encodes CASSTGLPNEQFF.

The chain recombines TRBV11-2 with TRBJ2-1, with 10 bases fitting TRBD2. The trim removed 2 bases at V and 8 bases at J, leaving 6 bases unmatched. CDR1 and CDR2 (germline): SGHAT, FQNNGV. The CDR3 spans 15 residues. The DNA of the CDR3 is TGTGCCAGCAGCTTATTCCCGCTAGCGGGAGATGAGCAGTTCTTC. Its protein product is CASSLFPLAGDEQFF. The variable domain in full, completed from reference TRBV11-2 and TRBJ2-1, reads EAGVAQSPRYKIIEKRQSVAFWCNPISGHATLYWYQQILGQGPKLLIQFQNNGVVDDSQLPKDRFSAERLKGVDSTLKIQPAKLEDSAVYLCASSLFPLAGDEQFFGPGTRLTVL.

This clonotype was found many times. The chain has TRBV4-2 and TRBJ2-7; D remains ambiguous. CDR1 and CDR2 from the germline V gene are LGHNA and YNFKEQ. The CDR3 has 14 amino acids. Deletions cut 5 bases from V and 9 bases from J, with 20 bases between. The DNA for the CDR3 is TGTGCCAGCAGCTTCGGCAGGACCCAATCGGGGCAGTACTTC. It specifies CASSFGRTQSGQYF.

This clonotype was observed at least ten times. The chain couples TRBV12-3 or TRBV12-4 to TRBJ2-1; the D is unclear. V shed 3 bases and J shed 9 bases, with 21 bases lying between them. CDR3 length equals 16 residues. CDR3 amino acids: CASSFSGRLGLGEQFF. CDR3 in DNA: TGTGCCAGCAGTTTTTCCGGAAGGCTAGGGTTGGGTGAGCAGTTCTTC.

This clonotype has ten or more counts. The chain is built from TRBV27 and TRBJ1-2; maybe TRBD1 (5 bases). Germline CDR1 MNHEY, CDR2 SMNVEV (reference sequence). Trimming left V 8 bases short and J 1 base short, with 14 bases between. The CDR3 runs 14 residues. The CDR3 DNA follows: TGTGCCAGCCGGCGGGGGGATAATAACTATGGCTACACCTTC. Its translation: CASRRGDNNYGYTF.

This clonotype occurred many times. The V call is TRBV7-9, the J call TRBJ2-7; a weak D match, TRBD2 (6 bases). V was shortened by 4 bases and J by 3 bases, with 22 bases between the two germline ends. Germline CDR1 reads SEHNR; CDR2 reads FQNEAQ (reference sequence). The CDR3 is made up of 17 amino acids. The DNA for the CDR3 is TGTGCCAGCAGCTCGCCGATTAGGGGCGGGAAAAACTACGAGCAGTACTTC. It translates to CASSSPIRGGKNYEQYF.

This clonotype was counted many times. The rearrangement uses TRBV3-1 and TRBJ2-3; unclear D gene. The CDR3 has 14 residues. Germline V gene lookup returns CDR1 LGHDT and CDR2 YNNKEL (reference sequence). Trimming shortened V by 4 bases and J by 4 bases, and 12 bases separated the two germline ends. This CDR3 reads CASSPTDRADTQYF. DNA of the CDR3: TGTGCCAGCAGCCCCACGGACCGGGCAGATACGCAGTATTTT.

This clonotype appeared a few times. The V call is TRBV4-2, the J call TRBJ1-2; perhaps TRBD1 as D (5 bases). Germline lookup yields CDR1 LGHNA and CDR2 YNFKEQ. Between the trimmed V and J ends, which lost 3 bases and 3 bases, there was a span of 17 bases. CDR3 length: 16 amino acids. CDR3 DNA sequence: TGTGCCAGCAGCCAGACCGTGGCCAGGGAGCACTATGGCTACACCTTC. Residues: CASSQTVAREHYGYTF.